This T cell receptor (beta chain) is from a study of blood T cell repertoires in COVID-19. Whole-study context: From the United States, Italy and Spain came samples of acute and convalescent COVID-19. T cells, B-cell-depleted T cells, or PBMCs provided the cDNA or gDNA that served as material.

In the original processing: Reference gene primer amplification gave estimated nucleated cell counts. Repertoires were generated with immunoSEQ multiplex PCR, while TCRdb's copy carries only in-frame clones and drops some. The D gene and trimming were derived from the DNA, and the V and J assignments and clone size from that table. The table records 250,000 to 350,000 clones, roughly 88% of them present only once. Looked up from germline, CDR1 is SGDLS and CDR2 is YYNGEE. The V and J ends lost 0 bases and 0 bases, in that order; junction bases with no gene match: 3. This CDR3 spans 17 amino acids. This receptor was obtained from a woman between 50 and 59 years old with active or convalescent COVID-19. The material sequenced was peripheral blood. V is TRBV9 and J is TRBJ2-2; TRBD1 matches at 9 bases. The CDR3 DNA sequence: TGTGCCAGCAGCGTAGGGGGACAGGGCCCGAACACCGGGGAGCTGTTTTTT. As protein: CASSVGGQGPNTGELFF.